The T cell receptor (beta chain) under discussion was sequenced for a study of identical twins. Germline CDR1 and CDR2: MDHEN and SYDVKM. V trimming: 1 base; J trimming: 0 bases; junction bases outside the gene matches: 2. CDR3 size: 15 residues. A single record per CDR3 protein comes from TCRdb applying MiXCR to the 5' RACE reads. The sample yields about 240,000 distinct CDR3 sequences, over 9.5% seen once. The chain joins TRBV28 to TRBJ2-7, with 8 positions matching TRBD1. Sequencing was performed on memory T cells sorted from blood. The origin of this receptor is a man aged 45-60 years in good health. The CDR3 sequence is CASSLSGQVSYEQYF. The CDR3, as DNA: TGTGCCAGCAGTTTATCGGGACAGGTCTCCTACGAGCAGTACTTC. The entire variable domain, with the rest obtained from reference TRBV28 and TRBJ2-7, is as follows: DVKVTQSSRYLVKRTGEKVFLECVQDMDHENMFWYRQDPGLGLRLIYFSYDVKMKEKGDIPEGYSVSREKKERFSLILESASTNQTSMYLCASSLSGQVSYEQYFGPGTRLTVT.